Listed below are T cell receptor beta chains from one sample, sequenced in a study of T cell repertoires in ileal Crohn's disease. Libraries were prepared by immunoSEQ multiplex PCR; TCRdb keeps only in-frame clonotypes and omits some of them. The sample has over 15,000 clones, more than 85% seen once; the top ten hold roughly 6.9%. The specimen sequenced was ileal tissue. The receptors were gathered from an adult with Crohn's disease. Both conserved end residues are part of each CDR3.

j_gene,v_gene,CDR3aa
TRBJ2-2,TRBV28,CASSFLASGVGELFF
TRBJ1-6,TRBV5-4,CASSFNRGESPLHF
TRBJ2-1,TRBV7-3,CASGTSSGDEQFF
TRBJ1-2,TRBV19,CASSGQEGYGYTF
TRBJ1-1,TRBV19,CASSRSELNTEAFF
TRBJ2-5,TRBV9,CASSVGDSGAETQYF
TRBJ2-2,TRBV5-1,CASSFGLAGVNTGELFF
TRBJ1-3,TRBV4-2,CASSPRGGVDTGNTIYF
TRBJ2-7,TRBV7-6,CASSRTSGGIYEQYF
TRBJ1-5,TRBV28,CASRPGQGRQPQHF
TRBJ2-3,TRBV7-2,CASSRFTDTQYF
TRBJ2-5,TRBV5-1,CASSPGLQWGRGETQYF
TRBJ2-1,TRBV4-2,CASSQAGGEYNEQFF
TRBJ1-4,TRBV15,CATSRDTSGVRNEKLFF
TRBJ2-5,TRBV7-2,CASSAQGWETQYF
TRBJ1-1,TRBV5-6,CASSLEGTGFSEAFF
TRBJ1-2,TRBV15,CATSRDRAGGYTF
TRBJ2-7,TRBV5-1,CASSLGTVTYEQYF